This T cell receptor beta chain appears in the sequencing data of a study of neurological immune-mediated disorders. The CDR3 extends over 14 amino acids. V shed 0 bases and J shed 3 bases, with 9 bases lying between them. CDR1 LNHNV and CDR2 YYDKDF come from the germline V gene (reference sequence). This clonotype was observed at least ten times. TCRdb re-derived calls from the 5' RACE reads in MiXCR, one entry per CDR3 protein. The sample contains over 45,000 distinct CDR3 sequences, about 4% of which appear only once. Sequencing used CD4+ T cells from blood. V usage is TRBV15 and J usage is TRBJ2-7; possible D gene TRBD2, 5 bases. This TCR came from a woman aged 40 to 50 with multiple sclerosis. The DNA of the CDR3 is TGTGCCACCAGCAGAGAATCCACTAGCTACGAGCAGTACTTC. This gives the protein CATSRESTSYEQYF.